This entry lists 6 T cell receptor beta chains sequenced from one sample in a study of identical twins. TCRdb called the 5' RACE reads again in MiXCR, with one record for every CDR3 protein. Among about 920,000 distinct CDR3 sequences listed, more than 9% were seen once. The same sample was also studied in work on yellow fever vaccine responses in identical twins.

The sequencing input was PBMCs. The receptors shown here come from a young woman in good health.

This clonotype was counted between two and nine times. The chain combines TRBV9 with TRBJ2-1; the match to TRBD2 covers 7 bases. Looked up from germline, CDR1 is SGDLS and CDR2 is YYNGEE. J gave up 0 bases and V 2 bases, and 5 bases lay outside the gene matches. The length of the CDR3 is 16 residues. CDR3 residues: CASSVLREISYNEQFF. For the CDR3, the DNA is TGTGCCAGCAGCGTTTTGCGGGAGATCTCCTACAATGAGCAGTTCTTC.

This clonotype was observed many times. The genes are TRBV15 and TRBJ2-2; no reliable D call. Germline V gene lookup returns CDR1 LNHNV and CDR2 YYDKDF (reference sequence). The CDR3 spans 13 residues. V was clipped by 11 bases and J by 2 bases, with 12 bases between them. The CDR3: CASNSGNTGELFF. CDR3 DNA sequence: TGTGCCTCGAATAGTGGTAACACCGGGGAGCTGTTTTTT. The full variable domain, in which reference TRBV15 and TRBJ2-2 provide the parts outside the CDR3, is DAMVIQNPRYQVTQFGKPVTLSCSQTLNHNVMYWYQQKSSQAPKLLFHYYDKDFNNEADTPDNFQSRRPNTSFCFLDIRSPGLGDTAMYLCASNSGNTGELFFGEGSRLTVL.

This clonotype was counted only a few times. This chain uses TRBV7-8 with TRBJ2-7, with 8 bases fitting TRBD1. With 3 bases clipped from V and 3 bases from J, the junction kept 1 base outside the gene matches. Germline CDR1 and CDR2: SGHVS and FQNEAQ. CDR3 length: 13 amino acids. CDR3 sequence: CASSFDRGYEQYV. The DNA of the CDR3 is TGTGCCAGCAGCTTCGACAGGGGCTACGAGCAGTACGTC.

This clonotype was recorded a few times. This sequence joins TRBV20-1 and TRBJ1-1; 10 bases align to TRBD1. The CDR3 is 14 residues long. The V gene end was trimmed by 3 bases and the J gene end by 1 base; junction bases not matched to a gene: 2. Germline CDR1 DFQATT, CDR2 SNEGSKA (reference sequence). CDR3 loop: CSARGQGRNTEAFF. The CDR3 region has the DNA TGCAGTGCTAGGGGACAGGGGCGGAACACTGAAGCTTTCTTT.

CDR3 coding DNA: TGCAGTGCTAGCGAGGGAGCCTCCGAGCAGTACTTC. It is translated as CSASEGASEQYF. The J gene is TRBJ2-7, the V gene TRBV20-1, with D possibly being TRBD2 (5 bases). There are 12 residues in the CDR3. The germline V gene has CDR1 DFQATT and CDR2 SNEGSKA (reference sequence). V was clipped by 3 bases and J by 6 bases, with 12 bases between them.

This clonotype was counted at least ten times. V and J are TRBV20-1 and TRBJ1-4; D may be TRBD1 (5 bases). In germline, CDR1 is DFQATT, CDR2 SNEGSKA (reference sequence). Trimming stripped 6 bases from V and 6 bases from J, with 20 bases between. The CDR3 runs 15 residues. The CDR3 loop is CSAWGLGQEDEKLFF. In DNA, the CDR3 is TGCAGTGCCTGGGGGTTGGGCCAGGAGGATGAAAAACTGTTTTTT.